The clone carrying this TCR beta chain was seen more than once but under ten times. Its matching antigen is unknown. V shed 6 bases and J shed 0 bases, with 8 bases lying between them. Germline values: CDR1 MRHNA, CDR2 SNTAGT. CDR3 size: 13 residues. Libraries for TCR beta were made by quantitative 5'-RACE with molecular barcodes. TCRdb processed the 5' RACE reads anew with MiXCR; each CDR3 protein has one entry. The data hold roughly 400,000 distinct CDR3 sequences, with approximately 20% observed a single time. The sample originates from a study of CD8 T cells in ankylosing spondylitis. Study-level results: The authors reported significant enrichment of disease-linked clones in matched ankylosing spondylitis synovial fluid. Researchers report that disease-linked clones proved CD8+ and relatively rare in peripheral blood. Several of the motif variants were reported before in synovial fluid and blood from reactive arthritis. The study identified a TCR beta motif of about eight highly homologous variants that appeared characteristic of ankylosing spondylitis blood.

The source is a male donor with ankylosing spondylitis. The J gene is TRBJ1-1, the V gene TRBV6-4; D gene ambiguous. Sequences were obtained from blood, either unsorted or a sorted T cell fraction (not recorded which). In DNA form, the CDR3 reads TGTGCCAGCAGGGCGACACTGAACACTGAAGCTTTCTTT. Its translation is CASRATLNTEAFF.